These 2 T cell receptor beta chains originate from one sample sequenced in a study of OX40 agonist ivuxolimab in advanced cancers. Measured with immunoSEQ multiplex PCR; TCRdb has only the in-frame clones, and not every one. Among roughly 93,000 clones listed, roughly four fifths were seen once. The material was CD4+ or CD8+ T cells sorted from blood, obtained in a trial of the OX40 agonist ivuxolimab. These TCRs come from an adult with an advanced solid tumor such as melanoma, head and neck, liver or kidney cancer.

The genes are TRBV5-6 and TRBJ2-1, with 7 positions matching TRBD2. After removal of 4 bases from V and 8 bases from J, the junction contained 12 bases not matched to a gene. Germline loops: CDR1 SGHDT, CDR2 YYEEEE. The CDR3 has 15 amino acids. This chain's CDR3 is CASSLVGEGLDEQFF. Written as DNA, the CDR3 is TGTGCCAGCAGCCTGGTGGGGGAGGGATTGGATGAGCAGTTCTTC.

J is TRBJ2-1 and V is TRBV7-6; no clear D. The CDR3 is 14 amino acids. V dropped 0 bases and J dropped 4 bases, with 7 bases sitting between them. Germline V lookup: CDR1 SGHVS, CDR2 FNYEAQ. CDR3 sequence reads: CASSLASGYNEQFF. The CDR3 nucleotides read TGTGCCAGCAGCTTAGCGTCCGGATACAATGAGCAGTTCTTC.